Following are 9 T cell receptor beta chains from one sample sequenced in a study of T cell clonotyping in hematopoietic cell transplantation. Only in-frame clones appear in the TCRdb table, and some are missing; sequencing was by immunoSEQ multiplex PCR. The sample lists 13,000 or so clones; around 97% were seen once. The starting material was peripheral blood mononuclear cells, obtained 30 days after allogeneic stem cell transplant. These receptors were collected from a female patient between 50 and 59 years old who had an allogeneic stem cell transplant from an unrelated donor, so T cells may come from the graft donor. Some clones in this sample may be carry-over from other donors' samples.

This chain connects TRBV6-1 to TRBJ2-6; D unresolved. Germline CDR1 MNHNS, CDR2 SASEGT. This CDR3 is built from 15 residues. Trimming pared 3 bases from V and 0 bases from J, leaving 6 bases between. The CDR3 is CASSDQSSGANVLTF. The CDR3 DNA sequence: TGTGCCAGCAGTGACCAGAGCTCTGGGGCCAACGTCCTGACTTTC.

This clone showed up just a few times. The rearrangement uses TRBV6-1 and TRBJ1-3, with TRBD1 identical over 7 bases. Trimming cost V 5 bases and J 4 bases; bases outside gene matches: 2. This CDR3 is built from 13 residues. Germline lookup yields CDR1 MNHNS and CDR2 SASEGT. CDR3 sequence (DNA): TGTGCCAGCAGTCCAGGGGGGGGAAACACCATATATTTT. This sequence encodes CASSPGGGNTIYF.

The chain is built from TRBV27 and TRBJ1-1; maybe TRBD1 (6 bases). The CDR3 covers 14 residues. Germline assignment: CDR1 MNHEY and CDR2 SMNVEV (reference sequence). The ends were cut back, 0 bases at V and 3 bases at J, with 8 bases in the middle. CDR3 nucleotide sequence: TGTGCCAGCAGTTTATCGAGGGGGGACACTGAAGCTTTCTTT. Residues: CASSLSRGDTEAFF.

The count of this clone is one. The chain couples TRBV10-3 to TRBJ2-7; D is unclear. The ends were cut back, 0 bases at V and 0 bases at J, with 9 bases in the middle. Germline CDR1 and CDR2: ENHRY and SYGVKD. CDR3 length: 15 amino acids. CDR3 coding DNA: TGTGCCATCAGTGAGTCGACAAGTAACTCCTACGAGCAGTACTTC. Amino acids: CAISESTSNSYEQYF.

The V gene is TRBV7-2, the J gene TRBJ2-7; D is unclear. Germline values: CDR1 SGHTA, CDR2 FQGNSA. This CDR3 comprises 11 residues. V lost 3 bases and J 6 bases, leaving 6 bases between the germline ends. The CDR3 nucleotides are TGTGCCAGCAGCTTCGGTATCGAGCAGTACTTC. Its translation: CASSFGIEQYF.

The chain uses TRBV13 and TRBJ2-7, with unresolved D. The CDR3 spans 13 residues. Deletions cut 2 bases from V and 2 bases from J, with 7 bases between. Looked up from germline, CDR1 is PRHDT and CDR2 is FYEKMQ (reference sequence). The CDR3 here is CASSLNSAYEQYF. DNA for the CDR3: TGTGCCAGCAGCTTAAACAGCGCCTACGAGCAGTACTTC.

V gene TRBV19 combines with J gene TRBJ1-1; TRBD1 agrees at 8 bases. Germline CDR1 reads LNHDA; CDR2 reads SQIVND (reference sequence). This CDR3 region has 13 residues. V trimming: 6 bases; J trimming: 6 bases; junction bases outside the gene matches: 6. The CDR3 reads CASRTTGGAEAFF. The CDR3 coding sequence is TGTGCCAGTAGGACCACAGGGGGGGCTGAAGCTTTCTTT.

This chain joins TRBV19 and TRBJ2-2; 14 nucleotides match TRBD2. The germline CDR1 and CDR2 sequences are LNHDA and SQIVND (reference sequence). This CDR3 comprises 15 residues. With V trimmed by 4 bases and J by 6 bases, 1 base remained unmatched. The CDR3 DNA is TGTGCCAGTAGTAAGGGACTAGCGGGGGCCGGGGAGCTGTTTTTT. Encoded protein: CASSKGLAGAGELFF.

This chain uses TRBV6-5 with TRBJ1-5; TRBD1 matches 7 bases. V shed 5 bases and J 3 bases; nucleotides not matched to a gene: 7. CDR3 length: 15 residues. The V gene's germline CDR1 is MNHEY and CDR2 SVGAGI. Here the CDR3 reads CASSKRTGDNQPQHF. CDR3 sequence (DNA): TGTGCCAGCAGTAAACGGACAGGTGACAATCAGCCCCAGCATTTT.